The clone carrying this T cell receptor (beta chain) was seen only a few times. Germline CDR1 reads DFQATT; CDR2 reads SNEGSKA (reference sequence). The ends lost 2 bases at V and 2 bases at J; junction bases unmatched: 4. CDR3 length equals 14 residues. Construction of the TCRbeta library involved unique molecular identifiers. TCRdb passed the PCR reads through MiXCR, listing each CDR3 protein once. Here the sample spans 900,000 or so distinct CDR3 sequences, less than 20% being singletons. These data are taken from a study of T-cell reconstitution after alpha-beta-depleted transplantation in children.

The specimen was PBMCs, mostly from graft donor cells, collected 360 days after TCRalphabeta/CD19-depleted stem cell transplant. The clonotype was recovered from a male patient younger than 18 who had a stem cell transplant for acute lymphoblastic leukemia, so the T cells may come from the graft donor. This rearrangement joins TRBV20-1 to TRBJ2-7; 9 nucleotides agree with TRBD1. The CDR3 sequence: CSARRDRATYEQYF. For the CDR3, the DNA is TGCAGTGCTAGACGGGACAGGGCCACCTACGAGCAGTACTTC.